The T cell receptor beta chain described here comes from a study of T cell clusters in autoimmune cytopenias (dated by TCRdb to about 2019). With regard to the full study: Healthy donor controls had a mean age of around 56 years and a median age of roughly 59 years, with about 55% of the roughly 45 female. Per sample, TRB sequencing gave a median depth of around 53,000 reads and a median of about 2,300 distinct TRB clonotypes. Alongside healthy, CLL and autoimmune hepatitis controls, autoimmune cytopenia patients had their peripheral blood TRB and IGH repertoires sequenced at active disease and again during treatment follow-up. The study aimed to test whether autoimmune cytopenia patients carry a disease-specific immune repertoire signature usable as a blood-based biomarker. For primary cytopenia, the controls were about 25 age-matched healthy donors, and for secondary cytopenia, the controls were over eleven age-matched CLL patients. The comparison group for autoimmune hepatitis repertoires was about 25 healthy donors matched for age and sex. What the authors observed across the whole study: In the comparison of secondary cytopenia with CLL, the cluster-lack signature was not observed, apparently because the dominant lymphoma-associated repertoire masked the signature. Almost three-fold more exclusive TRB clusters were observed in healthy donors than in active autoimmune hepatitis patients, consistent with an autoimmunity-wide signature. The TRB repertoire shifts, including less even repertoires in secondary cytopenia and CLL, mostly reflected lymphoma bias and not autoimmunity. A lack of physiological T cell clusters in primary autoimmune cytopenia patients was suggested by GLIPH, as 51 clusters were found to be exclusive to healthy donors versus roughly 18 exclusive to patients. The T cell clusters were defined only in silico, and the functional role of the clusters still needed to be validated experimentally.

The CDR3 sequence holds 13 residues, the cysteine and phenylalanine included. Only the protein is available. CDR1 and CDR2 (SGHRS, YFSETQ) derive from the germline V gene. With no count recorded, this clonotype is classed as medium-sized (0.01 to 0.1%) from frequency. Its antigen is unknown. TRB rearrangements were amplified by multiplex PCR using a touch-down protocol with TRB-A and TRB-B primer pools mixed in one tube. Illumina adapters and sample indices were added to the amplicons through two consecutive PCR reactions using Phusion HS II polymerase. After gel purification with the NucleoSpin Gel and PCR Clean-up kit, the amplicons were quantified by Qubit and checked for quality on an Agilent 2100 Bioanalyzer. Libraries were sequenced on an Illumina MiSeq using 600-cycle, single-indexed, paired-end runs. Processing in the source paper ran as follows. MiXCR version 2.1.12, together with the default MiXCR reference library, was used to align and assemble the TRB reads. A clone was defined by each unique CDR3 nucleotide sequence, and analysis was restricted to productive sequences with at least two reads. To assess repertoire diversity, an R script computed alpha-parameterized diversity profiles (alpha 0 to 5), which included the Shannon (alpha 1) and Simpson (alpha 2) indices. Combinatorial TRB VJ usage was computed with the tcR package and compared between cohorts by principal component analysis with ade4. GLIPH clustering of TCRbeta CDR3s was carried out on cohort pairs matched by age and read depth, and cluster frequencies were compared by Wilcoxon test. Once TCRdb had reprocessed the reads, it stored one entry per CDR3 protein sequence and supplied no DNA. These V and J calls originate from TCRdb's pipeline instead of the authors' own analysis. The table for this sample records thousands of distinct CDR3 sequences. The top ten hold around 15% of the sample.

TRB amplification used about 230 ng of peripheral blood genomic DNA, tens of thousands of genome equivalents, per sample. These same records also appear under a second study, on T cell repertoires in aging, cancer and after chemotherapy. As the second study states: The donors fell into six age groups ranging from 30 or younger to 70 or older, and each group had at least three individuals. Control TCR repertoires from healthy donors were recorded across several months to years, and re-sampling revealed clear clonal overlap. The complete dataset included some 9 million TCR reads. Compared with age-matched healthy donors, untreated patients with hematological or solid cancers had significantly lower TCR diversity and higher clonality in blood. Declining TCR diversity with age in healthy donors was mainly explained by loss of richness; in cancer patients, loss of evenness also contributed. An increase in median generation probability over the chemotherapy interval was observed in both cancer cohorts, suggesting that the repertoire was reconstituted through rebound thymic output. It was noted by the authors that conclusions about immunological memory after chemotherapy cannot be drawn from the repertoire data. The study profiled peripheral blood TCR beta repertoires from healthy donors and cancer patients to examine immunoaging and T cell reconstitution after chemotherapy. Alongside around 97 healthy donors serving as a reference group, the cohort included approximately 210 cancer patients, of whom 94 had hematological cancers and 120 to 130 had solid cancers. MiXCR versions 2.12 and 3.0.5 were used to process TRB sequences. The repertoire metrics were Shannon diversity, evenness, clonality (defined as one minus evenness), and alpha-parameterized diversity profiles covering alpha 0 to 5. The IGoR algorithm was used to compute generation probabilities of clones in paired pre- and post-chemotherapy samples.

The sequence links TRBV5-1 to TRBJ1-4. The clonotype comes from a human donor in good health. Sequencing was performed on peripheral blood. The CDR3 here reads CASSLEDNEKLFF.